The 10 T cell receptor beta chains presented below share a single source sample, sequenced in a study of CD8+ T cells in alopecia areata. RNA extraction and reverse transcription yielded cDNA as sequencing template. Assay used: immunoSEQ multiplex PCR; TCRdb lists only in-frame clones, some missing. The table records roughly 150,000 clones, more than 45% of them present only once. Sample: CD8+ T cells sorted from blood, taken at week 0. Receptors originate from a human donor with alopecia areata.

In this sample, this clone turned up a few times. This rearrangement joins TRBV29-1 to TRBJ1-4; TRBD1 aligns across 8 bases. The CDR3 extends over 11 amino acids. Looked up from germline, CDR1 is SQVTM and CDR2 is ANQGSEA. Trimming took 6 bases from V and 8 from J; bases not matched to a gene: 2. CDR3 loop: CSVRGQEKLFF. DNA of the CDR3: TGCAGCGTCAGGGGGCAGGAAAAACTGTTTTTT.

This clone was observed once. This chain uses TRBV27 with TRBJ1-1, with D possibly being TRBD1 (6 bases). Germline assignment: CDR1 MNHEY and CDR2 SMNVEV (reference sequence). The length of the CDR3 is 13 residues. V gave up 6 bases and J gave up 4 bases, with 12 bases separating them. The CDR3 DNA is TGTGCCAGCAGCTTACAGGGAATCACTGAAGCTTTCTTT. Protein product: CASSLQGITEAFF.

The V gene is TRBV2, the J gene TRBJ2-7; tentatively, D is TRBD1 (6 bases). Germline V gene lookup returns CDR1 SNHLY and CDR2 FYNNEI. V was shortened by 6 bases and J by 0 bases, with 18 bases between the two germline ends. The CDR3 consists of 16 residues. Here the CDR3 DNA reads TGTGCCAGCAGAGCCAGAATCGGGACAACCTCCTACGAGCAGTACTTC. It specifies CASRARIGTTSYEQYF.

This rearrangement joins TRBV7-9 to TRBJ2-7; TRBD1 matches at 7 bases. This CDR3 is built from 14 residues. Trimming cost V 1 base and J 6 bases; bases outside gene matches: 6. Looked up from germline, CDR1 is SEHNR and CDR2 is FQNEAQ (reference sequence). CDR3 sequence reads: CASSLGGTATEQYF. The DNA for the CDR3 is TGTGCCAGCAGCTTAGGAGGGACAGCGACCGAGCAGTACTTC.

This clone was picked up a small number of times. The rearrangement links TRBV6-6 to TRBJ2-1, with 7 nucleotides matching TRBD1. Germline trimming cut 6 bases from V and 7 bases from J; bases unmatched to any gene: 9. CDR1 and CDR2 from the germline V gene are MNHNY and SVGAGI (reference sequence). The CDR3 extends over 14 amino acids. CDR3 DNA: TGTGCCAGCAGCTTAGGGCAGGGGGAGAATGAGCAGTTCTTC. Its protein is CASSLGQGENEQFF.

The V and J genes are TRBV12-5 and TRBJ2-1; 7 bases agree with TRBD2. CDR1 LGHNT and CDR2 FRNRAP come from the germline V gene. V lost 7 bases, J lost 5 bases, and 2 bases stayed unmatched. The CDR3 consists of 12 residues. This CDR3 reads CASARGDNEQFF. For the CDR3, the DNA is TGTGCTAGTGCCCGGGGGGACAATGAGCAGTTCTTC. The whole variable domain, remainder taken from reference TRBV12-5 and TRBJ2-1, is DARVTQTPRHKVTEMGQEVTMRCQPILGHNTVFWYRQTMMQGLELLAYFRNRAPLDDSGMPKDRFSAEMPDATLATLKIQPSEPRDSAVYFCASARGDNEQFFGPGTRLTVL.

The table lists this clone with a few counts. The CDR3 nucleotides read TGCAGCGTCCCTGGGACAGACCACTATGGCTACACCTTC. Translated, it gives CSVPGTDHYGYTF. The V gene is TRBV29-1, the J gene TRBJ1-2; 7 nucleotides line up with TRBD1. V lost 6 bases and J lost 3; bases outside the gene matches: 7. CDR3 length: 13 amino acids. Per the germline V gene, CDR1 is SQVTM and CDR2 is ANQGSEA.

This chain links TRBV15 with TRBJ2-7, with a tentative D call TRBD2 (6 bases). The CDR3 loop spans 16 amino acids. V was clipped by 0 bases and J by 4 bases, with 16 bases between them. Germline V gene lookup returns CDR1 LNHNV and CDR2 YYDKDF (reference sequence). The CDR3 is CATSRDQAGSHYEQYF. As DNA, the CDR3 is TGTGCCACCAGCAGAGATCAGGCGGGGAGTCATTACGAGCAGTACTTC.

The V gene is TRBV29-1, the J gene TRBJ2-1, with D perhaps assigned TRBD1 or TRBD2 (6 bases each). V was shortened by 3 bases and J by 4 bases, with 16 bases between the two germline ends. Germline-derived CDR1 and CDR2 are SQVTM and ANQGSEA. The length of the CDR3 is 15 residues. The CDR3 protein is CSVDPGARDYNEQFF. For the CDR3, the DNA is TGCAGCGTTGATCCGGGGGCCCGAGATTACAATGAGCAGTTCTTC.

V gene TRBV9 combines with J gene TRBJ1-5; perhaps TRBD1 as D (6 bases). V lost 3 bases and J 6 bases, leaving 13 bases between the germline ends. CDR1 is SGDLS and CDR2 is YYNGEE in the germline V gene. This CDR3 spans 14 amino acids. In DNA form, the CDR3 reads TGTGCCAGCAGCGCCGGAGGGGGTGGTCAGCCCCAGCATTTT. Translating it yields CASSAGGGGQPQHF.